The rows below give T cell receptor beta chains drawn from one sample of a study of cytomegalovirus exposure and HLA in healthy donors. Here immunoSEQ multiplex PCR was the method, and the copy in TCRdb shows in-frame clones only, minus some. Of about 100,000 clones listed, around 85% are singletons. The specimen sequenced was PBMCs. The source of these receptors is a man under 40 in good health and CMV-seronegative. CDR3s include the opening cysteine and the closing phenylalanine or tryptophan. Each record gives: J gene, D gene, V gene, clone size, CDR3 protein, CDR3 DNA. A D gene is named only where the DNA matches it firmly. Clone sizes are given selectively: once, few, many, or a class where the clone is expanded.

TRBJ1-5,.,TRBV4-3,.,CASSQGQADGAQHF,TGCGCCAGCAGCCAAGGACAGGCCGATGGGGCCCAGCATTTT
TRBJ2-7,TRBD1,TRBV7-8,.,CASSLVWRGQGNYEQYF,TGTGCCAGCAGCTTAGTCTGGAGGGGACAGGGGAACTACGAGCAGTACTTC
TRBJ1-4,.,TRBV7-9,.,CASSTVGWGVINEKLFF,TGTGCCAGCAGCACAGTCGGATGGGGGGTAATTAATGAAAAACTGTTTTTT
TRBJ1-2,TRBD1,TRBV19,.,CASSIVTTGDVYTF,TGTGCCAGTAGTATAGTCACAACAGGGGACGTCTACACCTTC
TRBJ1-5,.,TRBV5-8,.,CASSAGGQPQHF,TGTGCCAGCAGCGCGGGGGGTCAGCCCCAGCATTTT
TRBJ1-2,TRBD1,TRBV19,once,CASSIRAGGYYGYTF,TGTGCCAGTAGTATTCGGGCAGGGGGTTACTATGGCTACACCTTC
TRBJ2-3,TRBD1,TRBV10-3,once,CAIGDRETDTQYF,TGTGCCATCGGAGACAGGGAGACAGATACGCAGTATTTT
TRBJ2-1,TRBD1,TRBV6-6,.,CASSPPGQELNEQFF,TGTGCCAGCAGTCCCCCGGGACAGGAGCTCAATGAGCAGTTCTTC
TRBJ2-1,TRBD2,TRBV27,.,CASSLSASGYNEQFF,TGTGCCAGCAGTTTATCGGCTAGCGGATACAATGAGCAGTTCTTC
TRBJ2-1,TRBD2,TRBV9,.,CASSVLAGYYNEQFF,TGTGCCAGCAGCGTTTTAGCGGGGTATTACAATGAGCAGTTCTTC
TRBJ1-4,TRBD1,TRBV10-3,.,CAISEGQGAGEKLFF,TGTGCCATCAGCGAAGGACAGGGGGCGGGTGAAAAACTGTTTTTT
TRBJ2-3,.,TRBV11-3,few,CASSLGLAEDTQYF,TGTGCCAGCAGCTTAGGGCTAGCCGAAGATACGCAGTATTTT
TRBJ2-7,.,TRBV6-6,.,CASSTGNYEQYF,TGTGCCTCCTCAACCGGGAACTACGAGCAGTACTTC
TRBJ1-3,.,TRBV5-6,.,CASSLVYGAGYSGNTIYF,TGTGCCAGCAGCTTGGTTTATGGGGCAGGCTACTCTGGAAACACCATATATTTT
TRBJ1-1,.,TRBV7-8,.,CASSSLVLNTEAFF,TGTGCCAGCAGTTCACTAGTCCTGAACACTGAAGCTTTCTTT
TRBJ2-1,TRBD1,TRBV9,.,CASSYNGDRYNEQFF,TGTGCCAGCAGCTATAACGGGGACAGATACAATGAGCAGTTCTTC
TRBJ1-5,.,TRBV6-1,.,CASSETGNQPQHF,TGTGCCAGCAGTGAAACAGGGAATCAGCCCCAGCATTTT
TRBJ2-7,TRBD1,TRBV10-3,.,CAIRKDREPSYEQYF,TGTGCCATCAGAAAGGACAGGGAACCCTCCTACGAGCAGTACTTC
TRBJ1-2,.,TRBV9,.,CASSPLGADGYTF,TGTGCCAGCAGCCCTCTGGGGGCGGACGGCTACACCTTC
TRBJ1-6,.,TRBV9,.,CASSVEGRVEASPLHF,TGTGCCAGCAGCGTAGAGGGCAGGGTCGAGGCATCACCCCTCCACTTT
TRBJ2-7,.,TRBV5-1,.,CASSLGSGVDEQYF,TGCGCCAGCAGCTTGGGATCAGGGGTGGACGAGCAGTACTTC
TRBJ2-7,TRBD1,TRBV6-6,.,CASSLPGQGLYEQYF,TGTGCCAGCAGCTTACCGGGACAGGGTTTATACGAGCAGTACTTC
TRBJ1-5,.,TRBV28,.,CASSLGPPQHF,TGTGCCAGCAGTTTAGGGCCGCCCCAGCATTTT
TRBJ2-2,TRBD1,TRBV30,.,CAWSVPGGHNTGELFF,TGTGCCTGGAGTGTACCAGGGGGACACAACACCGGGGAGCTGTTTTTT
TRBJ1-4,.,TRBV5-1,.,CASSLGSEATNEKLFF,TGCGCCAGCAGCTTGGGGTCGGAGGCAACTAATGAAAAACTGTTTTTT
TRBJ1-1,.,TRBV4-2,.,CASNRRAQGTEAFF,TGTGCCAGCAACCGCCGGGCGCAGGGCACTGAAGCTTTCTTT
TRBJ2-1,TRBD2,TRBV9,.,CASSVLAGSSYNEQFF,TGTGCCAGCAGCGTACTAGCGGGGAGCTCCTACAATGAGCAGTTCTTC
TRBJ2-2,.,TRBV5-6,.,CASSSGGLQSNTGELFF,TGTGCCAGCAGCTCCGGAGGACTACAGTCGAACACCGGGGAGCTGTTTTTT
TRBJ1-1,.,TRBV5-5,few,CASSLARQYTEAFF,TGTGCCAGCAGCTTGGCCAGACAGTACACTGAAGCTTTCTTT
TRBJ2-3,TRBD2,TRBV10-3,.,CATLAGGKQGGQYF,TGTGCCACCCTAGCGGGGGGAAAACAAGGGGGGCAGTATTTT
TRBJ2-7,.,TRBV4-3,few,CASSQAVARAEQYF,TGCGCCAGCAGCCAAGCGGTCGCGAGGGCCGAGCAGTACTTC
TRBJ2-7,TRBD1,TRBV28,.,CASSGQGGSDEQYF,TGTGCCAGCAGTGGACAGGGGGGTTCGGACGAGCAGTACTTC
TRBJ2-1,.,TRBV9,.,CASSPRVGGVIGNEQFF,TGTGCCAGCAGCCCAAGGGTGGGGGGAGTAATAGGCAATGAGCAGTTCTTC
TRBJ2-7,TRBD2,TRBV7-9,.,CASREAGEQYF,TGTGCCAGCAGGGAAGCGGGGGAGCAGTACTTC
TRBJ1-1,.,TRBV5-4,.,CASSLPPGGGDEAFF,TGTGCCAGCAGCTTGCCCCCGGGGGGGGGCGATGAAGCTTTCTTT
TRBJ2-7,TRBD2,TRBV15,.,CATSRDGGSYEQYF,TGTGCCACCAGCAGAGACGGGGGGTCCTACGAGCAGTACTTC
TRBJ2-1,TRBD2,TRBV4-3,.,CASSQEELGAGGPAYNEQFF,TGCGCCAGCAGCCAAGAGGAGTTGGGAGCGGGAGGGCCCGCCTACAATGAGCAGTTCTTC
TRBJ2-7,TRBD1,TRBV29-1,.,CSVQLAREGQGAYEQYF,TGCAGCGTTCAGCTGGCGAGAGAGGGACAGGGAGCCTACGAGCAGTACTTC
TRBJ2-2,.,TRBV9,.,CASSDRGHSNTGELFF,TGTGCCAGCAGCGACCGTGGACACTCGAACACCGGGGAGCTGTTTTTT
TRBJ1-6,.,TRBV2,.,CAMGGGSYNSPLHF,TGTGCCATGGGTGGGGGGTCCTATAATTCACCCCTCCACTTT
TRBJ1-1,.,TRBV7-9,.,CASSYDMPTPAFF,TGTGCCAGCAGTTACGACATGCCAACTCCGGCTTTCTTT
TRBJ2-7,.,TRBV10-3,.,CAISAGDYEQYF,TGTGCCATATCCGCCGGGGACTACGAGCAGTACTTC
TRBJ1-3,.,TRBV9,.,CASSIYGSGNTIYF,TGTGCCAGCAGCATTTACGGGTCTGGAAACACCATATATTTT
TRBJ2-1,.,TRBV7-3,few,CASSLRRGDSYNEQFF,TGTGCCAGCAGCTTACGCCGGGGAGACTCCTACAATGAGCAGTTCTTC
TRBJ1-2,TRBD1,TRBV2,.,CASSPGTVQYGYTF,TGTGCCAGCAGCCCCGGGACAGTGCAGTATGGCTACACCTTC
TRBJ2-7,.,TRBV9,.,CASSAGSRIYEQYF,TGTGCCAGCAGCGCAGGAAGTAGGATCTACGAGCAGTACTTC